Sequencing of this TCR beta chain was carried out in a study of T cells in Graves' hyperthyroidism and ophthalmopathy. The CDR3 is made up of 14 amino acids. Germline values: CDR1 SGHVS, CDR2 FQNEAQ. Amplification of TCR beta CDR3 regions used RNA as the template. A first-round RT-PCR of the TCR CDR3 used the HTBI primer set. TCRdb redid the calling of the multiplex PCR reads with MiXCR, one entry per CDR3 protein. Of under 300,000 distinct CDR3 sequences in the sample, 13% to 15% were seen once. This clonotype was picked up a small number of times. The junction departs from germline at one end; a sequencing error may be responsible.

This receptor was obtained from a woman in her forties with Graves' hyperthyroidism that later progressed to Graves' ophthalmopathy. The sequenced sample was blood. This rearrangement joins TRBV7-8 to TRBJ2-1, with no clear D. DNA of the CDR3: TGTGCCGGCAGCTTTGGAGAGGTCGTTAGGGCGCAGTTCTTC. Amino acid sequence: CAGSFGEVVRAQFF.